Each of the 25 T cell receptor beta chains below was sequenced from the same sample in a study of shared clonotypes between healthy human individuals. Some clones are missing from TCRdb's copy, which holds only in-frame ones; the method was immunoSEQ multiplex PCR. The sample holds 1.6 million or so clones, 96% seen once. Sequences were obtained from naive CD4+ T cells sorted from blood. Subset in this sample: CD45RA+ positively selected. Source of these receptors: a man aged 30 to 39 in good health.

The rearrangement uses TRBV7-9 and TRBJ2-1, with D tentatively TRBD1 (6 bases). This CDR3 has 14 amino acids. Germline-derived CDR1 and CDR2 are SEHNR and FQNEAQ (reference sequence). Trimming took 2 bases from V and 8 from J, leaving 13 bases between them. The CDR3 protein is CASSLMGAADEQFF. As DNA, the CDR3 is TGTGCCAGCAGCTTAATGGGGGCGGCGGATGAGCAGTTCTTC. Looking up the rest from reference TRBV7-9 and TRBJ2-1 gives the full variable domain: DTGVSQNPRHKITKRGQNVTFRCDPISEHNRLYWYRQTLGQGPEFLTYFQNEAQLEKSRLLSDRFSAERPKGSFSTLEIQRTEQGDSAMYLCASSLMGAADEQFFGPGTRLTVL.

The chain uses TRBV7-2 and TRBJ2-5; 11 bases match TRBD1. V was clipped by 5 bases and J by 2 bases; unmatched bases: 10. The CDR3 has 17 amino acids. Germline V CDR1 and CDR2: SGHTA, FQGNSA. The chain's CDR3 is CASSGVRDRGFQETQYF. The DNA for the CDR3 is TGTGCCAGCAGCGGCGTGAGGGACAGGGGGTTTCAAGAGACCCAGTACTTC.

The chain has TRBV9 and TRBJ2-1; no definite D call. Germline V gene sequence: CDR1 SGDLS, CDR2 YYNGEE. This CDR3 has 13 amino acids. Between the trimmed V and J ends, which lost 1 base and 7 bases, there was a span of 9 bases. CDR3 coding DNA: TGTGCCAGCAGCGTACGGCAGCAGAATGAGCAGTTCTTC. It is translated as CASSVRQQNEQFF.

CDR3 loop: CASSSGLAGGRYTDTQYF. The CDR3 DNA follows: TGCGCCAGCAGCTCCGGACTAGCGGGAGGCCGATACACAGATACGCAGTATTTT. V is TRBV5-1 and J is TRBJ2-3; the match to TRBD2 covers 14 bases. The germline V gene has CDR1 SGHRS and CDR2 YFSETQ. This CDR3 contains 18 residues. J gave up 2 bases and V 3 bases, and 8 bases lay outside the gene matches. The whole variable domain, remainder taken from reference TRBV5-1 and TRBJ2-3, is KAGVTQTPRYLIKTRGQQVTLSCSPISGHRSVSWYQQTPGQGLQFLFEYFSETQRNKGNFPGRFSGRQFSNSRSEMNVSTLELGDSALYLCASSSGLAGGRYTDTQYFGPGTRLTVL.

This chain joins TRBV28 and TRBJ2-1; TRBD2 matches 10 bases. Germline-derived CDR1 and CDR2 are MDHEN and SYDVKM. The CDR3 totals 15 residues. The J segment lost 9 bases and the V segment lost 2 bases, leaving 7 bases of the junction unmatched. DNA of the CDR3: TGTGCCAGCAGTTTACTTAGCGGGAGGTTGGGTGAGCAGTTCTTC. Translated, it gives CASSLLSGRLGEQFF.

The rearrangement links TRBV2 to TRBJ2-6, with D possibly called TRBD1 or TRBD2 (5 bases each). This CDR3 is 16 amino acids long. Germline CDR1 and CDR2: SNHLY and FYNNEI. V lost 1 base and J lost 0, with 7 bases in between. DNA of the CDR3: TGTGCCAGCAGTGAAGGGGGGATCTCTGGGGCCAACGTCCTGACTTTC. As protein: CASSEGGISGANVLTF.

V is TRBV25-1 and J is TRBJ2-1; D may correspond to TRBD1 or TRBD2 (7 bases each). The CDR3 extends over 18 amino acids. Germline lookup yields CDR1 MGHDK and CDR2 SYGVNS. V shed 8 bases and J shed 9 bases, with 32 bases lying between them. This CDR3 is CASAITRTGLRGGSEQFF. The CDR3, as DNA: TGTGCCAGCGCTATCACTCGGACAGGTTTAAGGGGGGGCAGTGAGCAGTTCTTC.

This chain joins TRBV7-8 and TRBJ2-6; 7 nucleotides agree with TRBD1. This CDR3 spans 15 amino acids. Unmatched junction bases numbered 1, after V lost 5 bases and J lost 0 bases. From germline, CDR1 is SGHVS and CDR2 FQNEAQ. The CDR3: CASSAGGSGANVLTF. The CDR3 DNA reads as TGTGCCAGCAGCGCAGGGGGCTCTGGGGCCAACGTCCTGACTTTC.

The CDR3 DNA sequence: TGTGCCAGCAGCCAAGAGGGGTTACACAGGGTCGGCTATGGCTACACCTTC. Encoded protein: CASSQEGLHRVGYGYTF. J is TRBJ1-2 and V is TRBV4-2; possibly TRBD1 for D (6 bases). Germline V gene sequence: CDR1 LGHNA, CDR2 YNFKEQ. This CDR3 contains 17 residues. V was shortened by 0 bases and J by 4 bases, with 18 bases between the two germline ends.

As DNA, the CDR3 is TGTGCCAGCAGCGCGGATCCGGGGGGAAATCAGCCCCAGCATTTT. This translates into CASSADPGGNQPQHF. The V and J genes are TRBV6-1 and TRBJ1-5; D perhaps matches TRBD1 (5 bases). Germline CDR1 and CDR2: MNHNS and SASEGT. The CDR3 is 15 amino acids. V lost 6 bases and J lost 4, with 16 bases in between.

The chain recombines TRBV21-1 with TRBJ1-1; the table gives TRBD1 as D, unverified against the DNA. TRBV21-1 is assigned pseudogene status. This CDR3 region has 16 residues. DNA for the CDR3: TGTGCCAGCAGCAAAGAGGGGGCCAAAGGGAAAGCTGAAGCTTTCTTT. This encodes CASSKEGAKGKAEAFF.

In the case of this clone: Other DNA sequences in this sample translate to the same CDR3. The rearrangement links TRBV4-1 to TRBJ2-7; D is undetermined. Germline V CDR1 and CDR2: MGHRA, YSYEKL. The CDR3 consists of 14 residues. The germline V and J ends were trimmed by 1 base and 0 bases, with 7 bases remaining between them. The CDR3 spells CASSQGQLSYEQYF. The CDR3 DNA follows: TGCGCCAGCAGCCAAGGACAACTCTCCTACGAGCAGTACTTC.

The chain employs TRBV6-1 and TRBJ1-2; tentatively, D is TRBD1 (6 bases). Deletions cut 6 bases from V and 0 bases from J, with 14 bases between. The CDR3 is 15 residues long. Germline loops: CDR1 MNHNS, CDR2 SASEGT. The CDR3 coding sequence is TGTGCCAGCAGAAGCACCGGACAGACTAACTATGGCTACACCTTC. Amino acids: CASRSTGQTNYGYTF.

The genes are TRBV30 and TRBJ2-7; TRBD2 matches at 8 bases. V trimming: 3 bases; J trimming: 3 bases; junction bases outside the gene matches: 10. This CDR3 has 15 amino acids. In germline, CDR1 is GTSNPN, CDR2 SVGIG (reference sequence). The chain's CDR3 is CAWRSRSGNHYEQYF. The DNA for the CDR3 is TGTGCCTGGAGATCGCGTAGCGGGAACCACTACGAGCAGTACTTC.

CDR3 DNA sequence: TGCGCCAGCAGCTTCTCGGCAGGCTCCTACAATGAGCAGTTCTTC. As protein: CASSFSAGSYNEQFF. The gene calls are TRBV5-1 and TRBJ2-1; D not resolved. CDR3 length equals 15 residues. The germline gives CDR1 SGHRS, CDR2 YFSETQ. V lost 2 bases and J 0 bases, leaving 9 bases between the germline ends.

The rearrangement joins TRBV30 to TRBJ2-7; D remains ambiguous. The CDR3 runs 12 residues. Trimming shortened V by 2 bases and J by 10 bases, and 15 bases separated the two germline ends. Looked up from germline, CDR1 is GTSNPN and CDR2 is SVGIG (reference sequence). CDR3 nucleotide sequence: TGTGCCTGGAGTATGGGCGGTATTGGACAGTACTTC. Amino acid sequence: CAWSMGGIGQYF.

The chain joins TRBV6-5 to TRBJ2-3; 14 nucleotides align to TRBD2. CDR1 and CDR2 from the germline V gene are MNHEY and SVGAGI. V shed 9 bases and J 3 bases; nucleotides not matched to a gene: 5. The CDR3 spans 15 residues. This CDR3 reads CASGLAGGGTDTQYF. The CDR3 nucleotides read TGTGCCAGTGGACTAGCGGGAGGAGGTACAGATACGCAGTATTTT.

The chain carries TRBV29-1 and TRBJ2-2, with no clear D. Germline CDR1 reads SQVTM; CDR2 reads ANQGSEA. The ends were cut back, 6 bases at V and 6 bases at J, with 20 bases in the middle. This CDR3 region has 15 residues. DNA of the CDR3: TGCAGCGTCCTTGAGAGGTGGATGGGCGCCGGGGAGCTGTTTTTT. Its protein product is CSVLERWMGAGELFF.

The chain carries TRBV11-2 and TRBJ1-3; possible D gene TRBD1, 5 bases. V lost 5 bases, J lost 0 bases, and 20 bases lay in between. The length of the CDR3 is 18 residues. The V gene's germline CDR1 is SGHAT and CDR2 FQNNGV. As DNA, the CDR3 is TGTGCCAGCAGCCCCCTCGTTACCGGGGCATACTCTGGAAACACCATATATTTT. Residues: CASSPLVTGAYSGNTIYF.

CDR3 residues: CASSLDRLNTEAFF. In DNA form, the CDR3 reads TGTGCCAGCAGCTTGGACAGGTTGAACACTGAAGCTTTCTTT. The genes are TRBV5-4 and TRBJ1-1; possible D gene TRBD1, 5 bases. The CDR3 is 14 amino acids. Trimming stripped 0 bases from V and 0 bases from J, with 6 bases between. Per the germline V gene, CDR1 is SGHNT and CDR2 is YYREEE (reference sequence).

The V call is TRBV5-1, the J call TRBJ2-1; 7 nucleotides agree with TRBD2. Germline V gene sequence: CDR1 SGHRS, CDR2 YFSETQ. This CDR3 has 16 residues. J gave up 2 bases and V 3 bases, and 8 bases lay outside the gene matches. DNA of the CDR3: TGCGCCAGCAGCTCCGGGGCGGGAGTAACCTACAATGAGCAGTTCTTC. It is translated as CASSSGAGVTYNEQFF.

The chain has TRBV6-4 and TRBJ1-1; D not resolved. The V end lost 0 bases, the J end lost 3 bases, and 11 bases lay between the germline ends. Germline CDR1 and CDR2: MRHNA and SNTAGT. This CDR3 has 15 residues. The CDR3 loop reads CASSDSKARYTEAFF. The CDR3 coding sequence is TGTGCCAGCAGTGACTCGAAAGCGAGATACACTGAAGCTTTCTTT.

The V and J genes are TRBV12-2 and TRBJ2-5; the table's D call, TRBD2, has no DNA check behind it. TRBV12-2 is deemed a pseudogene. The CDR3 is 15 amino acids. The CDR3 DNA follows: TGTGCAAGTCGCTTCGTAAGCGGAGACCAAGAGACCCAGTACTTC. This codes for CASRFVSGDQETQYF.

V and J are TRBV2 and TRBJ2-7; 12 bases map to TRBD2. Unmatched junction bases numbered 11, after V lost 8 bases and J lost 6 bases. This CDR3 spans 15 amino acids. CDR1 SNHLY and CDR2 FYNNEI come from the germline V gene. DNA for the CDR3: TGTGCCAGCGCGACTAGCGGGAGCTCCCTCGCCGAGCAGTACTTC. Translated, it gives CASATSGSSLAEQYF.

Worth noting for this clone: The identical CDR3 is also encoded by other nucleotide sequences in the sample. The chain uses TRBV5-4 and TRBJ2-7; TRBD2 matches 11 bases. Unmatched junction bases numbered 4, after V lost 2 bases and J lost 3 bases. CDR1 is SGHNT and CDR2 is YYREEE in the germline V gene (reference sequence). CDR3 length equals 15 residues. The CDR3 DNA follows: TGTGCCAGCAGCTTCGGGACTAGCGGAAACTACGAGCAGTACTTC. Protein sequence: CASSFGTSGNYEQYF.